This TCR beta chain came from a study of shared clonotypes between healthy human individuals. V lost 1 base, J lost 7 bases, and 6 bases lay in between. The CDR3 extends over 12 amino acids. The germline gives CDR1 SGHNT, CDR2 YYREEE (reference sequence). General study results and limits: Some naive CD4 clonotypes, 4% to 6%, turned up in common across four donors. Limitation of the genetic and exposure-history diversity represented came from the few donors.

As for this clone: The target antigen is unknown.

The data were produced by immunoSEQ multiplex PCR, yet TCRdb's version contains in-frame clones alone and is incomplete. The sample lists 2 million to 2.5 million clones; approximately 94% were seen once. Source material: naive CD4+ T cells sorted from blood. Subset noted: CD45RA+ positively selected. The rearrangement uses TRBV5-4 and TRBJ2-4; D call uncertain. The TCR was taken from a man younger than 30 in good health. CDR3 sequence reads: CASSLNENIQYF. The DNA of the CDR3 is TGTGCCAGCAGCTTGAATGAGAACATTCAGTACTTC.